The 27 T cell receptor beta chains presented below share a single source sample, sequenced in a study of blood T cell repertoires in COVID-19. Assay: immunoSEQ multiplex PCR; the TCRdb copy retains only in-frame clones and omits some. Found here are 75,000 to 90,000 clones, 80% of them singletons; the top ten hold about 12%. Sequences were obtained from peripheral blood. The origin of the receptors is a woman in her thirties or forties with active or convalescent COVID-19.

Written as DNA, the CDR3 is TGCGCCAGCAGCTCATTCATGAGGGACAATGAGCAGTTCTTC. Translation: CASSSFMRDNEQFF. The chain combines TRBV5-1 with TRBJ2-1, with D maybe TRBD2 (5 bases). The CDR3 extends over 14 amino acids. V lost 3 bases and J 5 bases, leaving 12 bases between the germline ends. Germline loops: CDR1 SGHRS, CDR2 YFSETQ.

This clone was observed a few times. V usage is TRBV19 and J usage is TRBJ1-1, with a possible D match to TRBD1 (5 bases). With 3 bases removed from V and 4 bases from J, the gap between germline ends came to 12 bases. CDR1 and CDR2 (germline): LNHDA, SQIVND (reference sequence). The CDR3 totals 14 residues. CDR3 residues: CASSIKQVSTEAFF. The CDR3 DNA follows: TGTGCCAGTAGTATCAAACAGGTTTCCACTGAAGCTTTCTTT.

The chain joins TRBV25-1 to TRBJ2-1; 15 nucleotides align to TRBD2. Looked up from germline, CDR1 is MGHDK and CDR2 is SYGVNS. The ends lost 8 bases at V and 8 bases at J; junction bases unmatched: 4. The length of the CDR3 is 14 residues. CDR3 bases: TGTGCCAGCGGACGGACTAGCGGGAGGGATGAGCAGTTCTTC. It yields the protein CASGRTSGRDEQFF. Filled out from reference TRBV25-1 and TRBJ2-1, the complete variable domain reads EADIYQTPRYLVIGTGKKITLECSQTMGHDKMYWYQQDPGMELHLIHYSYGVNSTEKGDLSSESTVSRIRTEHFPLTLESARPSHTSQYLCASGRTSGRDEQFFGPGTRLTVL.

CDR3 protein: CASSPGHSGNTIYF. CDR3 coding DNA: TGCGCCAGCAGCCCGGGACACTCTGGAAACACCATATATTTT. The V call is TRBV5-1, the J call TRBJ1-3, with D possibly TRBD1 on 6 matching bases. The ends were cut back, 4 bases at V and 0 bases at J, with 8 bases in the middle. Germline V gene data show CDR1 as SGHRS and CDR2 as YFSETQ. CDR3 length: 14 amino acids.

The chain combines TRBV12-3 or TRBV12-4 with TRBJ1-1; D is ambiguous. CDR3 length equals 13 residues. Trimming removed 1 base from V and 3 bases from J, with 6 bases in between. The CDR3 coding sequence is TGTGCCAGCAGTTTAGGACATGACACTGAAGCTTTCTTT. This translates into CASSLGHDTEAFF.

J is TRBJ2-3 and V is TRBV6-6, with unresolved D. Germline CDR1 is MNHNY and CDR2 is SVGAGI (reference sequence). V was cut by 2 bases and J by 5 bases, with 8 bases left in between. The CDR3 has 13 residues. CDR3 DNA: TGTGCCAGCAGTTACCCCGCCGGAGATACGCAGTATTTT. It yields the protein CASSYPAGDTQYF.

V is TRBV5-1 and J is TRBJ1-5; a possible D gene is TRBD1 (6 bases). V lost 10 bases and J 4 bases, leaving 18 bases between the germline ends. Germline V CDR1 and CDR2: SGHRS, YFSETQ. The CDR3 covers 14 residues. CDR3 protein: CAAALQGKNQPQHF. For the CDR3, the DNA is TGCGCCGCAGCTTTACAGGGCAAGAATCAGCCCCAGCATTTT.

V usage is TRBV19 and J usage is TRBJ2-7, with D maybe TRBD2 (6 bases). Germline V gene data show CDR1 as LNHDA and CDR2 as SQIVND (reference sequence). The V end lost 3 bases, the J end lost 9 bases, and 12 bases lay between the germline ends. CDR3 size: 12 residues. Written as DNA, the CDR3 is TGTGCCAGTAGTATGAGCGGGCTCGGGCAGTACTTC. Residues: CASSMSGLGQYF.

This chain uses TRBV10-3 with TRBJ2-1, with 8 bases aligning to TRBD2. There are 15 residues in the CDR3. Trimming cost V 6 bases and J 3 bases; bases outside gene matches: 7. CDR1 and CDR2 from the germline V gene are ENHRY and SYGVKD. The DNA of the CDR3 is TGTGCCATCAGCCCAAGCGGGAGTTACTACAATGAGCAGTTCTTC. Its translation: CAISPSGSYYNEQFF.

The chain links TRBV9 to TRBJ2-7; a possible D gene is TRBD2 (6 bases). Deletions cut 2 bases from V and 0 bases from J, with 9 bases between. The germline V gene has CDR1 SGDLS and CDR2 YYNGEE. The CDR3 loop spans 14 amino acids. This chain's CDR3 is CASSVASDSYEQYF. CDR3 sequence (DNA): TGTGCCAGCAGCGTCGCTAGCGACTCCTACGAGCAGTACTTC.

The rearrangement uses TRBV19 and TRBJ2-5; tentatively, D is TRBD2 (5 bases). CDR3 size: 18 residues. V was clipped by 1 base and J by 7 bases, with 25 bases between them. CDR1 is LNHDA and CDR2 is SQIVND in the germline V gene (reference sequence). This chain's CDR3 is CASSIVSPGPGVSGTQYF. The CDR3 nucleotides are TGTGCCAGTAGTATAGTGTCCCCAGGCCCCGGGGTGTCGGGGACCCAGTACTTC. Full variable domain (rest looked up from reference TRBV19 and TRBJ2-5): DGGITQSPKYLFRKEGQNVTLSCEQNLNHDAMYWYRQDPGQGLRLIYYSQIVNDFQKGDIAEGYSVSREKKESFPLTVTSAQKNPTAFYLCASSIVSPGPGVSGTQYFGPGTRLLVL.

The V gene is TRBV18, the J gene TRBJ1-4; D remains ambiguous. The CDR3 is 16 amino acids. V was pared by 3 bases and J by 10 bases, with 21 bases between. Germline V lookup: CDR1 KGHSH, CDR2 LQKENI. The CDR3 protein is CASSPQMAGFSGKLFF. The CDR3 DNA is TGTGCCAGCTCACCGCAGATGGCCGGTTTTTCAGGAAAACTGTTTTTT.

This clone has more than one count but fewer than ten. V gene TRBV7-2 combines with J gene TRBJ2-2, with D tentatively TRBD2 (6 bases). Per germline, CDR1 SGHTA and CDR2 FQGNSA. Trimming left V 2 bases short and J 6 bases short, with 10 bases between. The CDR3 has 14 residues. CDR3 in amino acids: CASSLFRESGELFF. The CDR3 bases are TGTGCCAGCAGCTTATTTCGGGAGTCCGGGGAGCTGTTTTTT. Full variable domain (remainder filled in from reference TRBV7-2 and TRBJ2-2): GAGVSQSPSNKVTEKGKDVELRCDPISGHTALYWYRQSLGQGLEFLIYFQGNSAPDKSGLPSDRFSAERTGGSVSTLTIQRTQQEDSAVYLCASSLFRESGELFFGEGSRLTVL.

This rearrangement joins TRBV28 to TRBJ1-1, with TRBD1 identical over 8 bases. Per germline, CDR1 MDHEN and CDR2 SYDVKM. The CDR3 runs to 13 residues. The V and J ends lost 6 bases and 3 bases, in that order; junction bases with no gene match: 3. The CDR3 DNA follows: TGTGCCAGCAGACCACAGGGGGACACTGAAGCTTTCTTT. This encodes CASRPQGDTEAFF.

This clone has only one observation. This chain joins TRBV11-2 and TRBJ2-7, with 9 bases lining up with TRBD1. The CDR3 extends over 15 amino acids. Losses at the gene ends were 1 base for V and 3 bases for J; bases not matched to a gene: 4. The germline gives CDR1 SGHAT, CDR2 FQNNGV. CDR3 DNA: TGTGCCAGCAGCTTAGTGGGACAGGGATACTACGAGCAGTACTTC. Its protein product is CASSLVGQGYYEQYF.

This sequence joins TRBV19 and TRBJ2-1; a possible D gene is TRBD2 (5 bases). V lost 3 bases and J 15 bases, leaving 21 bases between the germline ends. Germline V gives CDR1 LNHDA, CDR2 SQIVND (reference sequence). This CDR3 has 14 residues. In DNA form, the CDR3 reads TGTGCCAGTAGTATGAGGTCCCTCTCTCTAGCCCTGTTCTTC. Its translation: CASSMRSLSLALFF.

The rearrangement uses TRBV6-4 and TRBJ2-1; D may be TRBD1 (6 bases). The V gene's germline CDR1 is MRHNA and CDR2 SNTAGT. Trimming left V 4 bases short and J 2 bases short, with 12 bases between. There are 15 residues in the CDR3. CDR3 DNA: TGTGCCAGCAGTGTTCGGTGGGGGCCCTACAATGAGCAGTTCTTC. Its translation: CASSVRWGPYNEQFF.

The chain joins TRBV13 to TRBJ2-1; 11 nucleotides match TRBD2. Germline trimming cut 6 bases from V and 0 bases from J; bases unmatched to any gene: 10. The germline CDR1 and CDR2 sequences are PRHDT and FYEKMQ (reference sequence). This CDR3 comprises 18 residues. In DNA form, the CDR3 reads TGTGCCAGCAGTCTAGCGGGAGGTCCCAGGAGCTCCTACAATGAGCAGTTCTTC. Its translation is CASSLAGGPRSSYNEQFF. The entire variable domain, with the rest obtained from reference TRBV13 and TRBJ2-1, is as follows: AAGVIQSPRHLIKEKRETATLKCYPIPRHDTVYWYQQGPGQDPQFLISFYEKMQSDKGSIPDRFSAQQFSDYHSELNMSSLELGDSALYFCASSLAGGPRSSYNEQFFGPGTRLTVL.

The chain has TRBV4-2 and TRBJ2-1, with D possibly being TRBD2 (6 bases). V lost 0 bases and J 8 bases, leaving 11 bases between the germline ends. CDR3 size: 14 residues. CDR1 LGHNA and CDR2 YNFKEQ come from the germline V gene. CDR3 DNA: TGTGCCAGCAGCCAAGAGATTAGCGGCTATGAGCAGTTCTTC. Amino acids: CASSQEISGYEQFF.

The chain uses TRBV5-1 and TRBJ2-6, with D maybe TRBD1 (6 bases). The germline V gene has CDR1 SGHRS and CDR2 YFSETQ. Trimming took off 4 bases at V and 3 bases at J, with 8 bases between the two ends. CDR3 size: 14 residues. The CDR3 protein is CASSEQGGANVLTF. Here the CDR3 DNA reads TGCGCCAGCAGCGAACAGGGTGGGGCCAACGTCCTGACTTTC.

This clone was seen once. The V and J genes are TRBV5-1 and TRBJ2-5; TRBD2 agrees at 15 bases. Germline assignment: CDR1 SGHRS and CDR2 YFSETQ. V lost 4 bases and J lost 2; bases outside the gene matches: 3. The CDR3 has 16 amino acids. Here the CDR3 DNA reads TGCGCCAGCAGCCCAGGACTAGCGGGAGGGCAAGAGACCCAGTACTTC. It specifies CASSPGLAGGQETQYF.

This clone showed up just a few times. This sequence joins TRBV28 and TRBJ1-2, with a tentative D call TRBD1 (6 bases). V lost 6 bases and J 8 bases, leaving 16 bases between the germline ends. Germline V gives CDR1 MDHEN, CDR2 SYDVKM. This CDR3 contains 13 residues. The CDR3 DNA sequence: TGTGCCAGCAGCCCCGGGGGGCTCGGGGGCTACACCTTC. Translated: CASSPGGLGGYTF.

In its sample, this clone was seen once. The chain is built from TRBV4-1 and TRBJ2-1, with 13 bases identical to TRBD2. Germline values: CDR1 MGHRA, CDR2 YSYEKL. CDR3 length: 17 amino acids. Trimming took 3 bases from V and 6 from J; bases not matched to a gene: 8. In DNA form, the CDR3 reads TGCGCCAGCAGCCACGGGTGGACTAGCGGGGGACCCAATGAGCAGTTCTTC. Amino acid sequence: CASSHGWTSGGPNEQFF.

The V and J genes are TRBV5-1 and TRBJ1-2, with a tentative D call TRBD1 (5 bases). Germline loops: CDR1 SGHRS, CDR2 YFSETQ. With 0 bases removed from V and 3 bases from J, the gap between germline ends came to 9 bases. The length of the CDR3 is 14 residues. CDR3 sequence reads: CASSLVGRDYGYTF. As DNA, the CDR3 is TGCGCCAGCAGCTTGGTTGGCAGGGACTATGGCTACACCTTC.

V usage is TRBV5-8 and J usage is TRBJ1-2; the D gene is possibly TRBD1 (5 bases). The length of the CDR3 is 15 residues. The V gene lost 2 bases and the J gene lost 2 bases, with 13 bases spanning the gap. Per germline, CDR1 SGHTS and CDR2 YDEGEE. The CDR3 nucleotides are TGTGCCAGCAGCTTTGGGCAGCGGGGGAACTATGGCTACACCTTC. It encodes CASSFGQRGNYGYTF.

The V call is TRBV7-9, the J call TRBJ2-3; 8 nucleotides align to TRBD1. The CDR3 has 14 residues. J gave up 4 bases and V 5 bases, and 5 bases lay outside the gene matches. CDR1 is SEHNR, CDR2 FQNEAQ, per germline (reference sequence). Here the CDR3 reads CASSLRTGSDTQYF. As DNA, the CDR3 is TGTGCCAGCAGCCTACGGACAGGGTCAGATACGCAGTATTTT.

This sequence joins TRBV7-3 and TRBJ2-1; 10 nucleotides line up with TRBD1. After removal of 1 base from V and 8 bases from J, the junction contained 14 bases not matched to a gene. This CDR3 is built from 18 residues. The germline V gene encodes CDR1 SGHTA and CDR2 FQGTGA. The CDR3 region has the DNA TGTGCCAGCAGCTTAAACATGCCCGGGACAGGGGATATGTATGAGCAGTTCTTC. Its translation: CASSLNMPGTGDMYEQFF.